This TCR beta chain was sequenced in a study of cytotoxic CD8 clonotypes in ibrutinib-treated CLL. The CDR3 runs to 14 residues. Germline CDR1 and CDR2: LNHDA and SQIVND (reference sequence). V was pared by 7 bases and J by 1 base, with 13 bases between. This clone came up a few times. Generated by immunoSEQ multiplex PCR, the TCRdb table keeps only in-frame clones and is missing some. This repertoire shows some 50,000 clones, more than 55% found once; its top ten account for about 29%. This chain joins TRBV19 and TRBJ1-1; tentatively, D is TRBD1 (5 bases). This TCR derives from a human donor with chronic lymphocytic leukemia. This specimen consisted of PBMCs, obtained after 24 months of ibrutinib treatment. CDR3 nucleotides: TGTGCCAGTACCCCATGGGGCCAGAACACTGAAGCTTTCTTT. This encodes CASTPWGQNTEAFF.